This TCR beta chain comes out of a study of cytomegalovirus exposure and HLA in healthy donors. Study results and caveats: The authors listed around 150 TCR beta chains as cytomegalovirus-associated. Analyzed later, association rates of TCRs varied across HLA loci, with DRB1 most and HLA-C fewest.

The PCR had 60 Vbeta and 13 Jbeta primers. Libraries were prepared by immunoSEQ multiplex PCR; TCRdb keeps only in-frame clonotypes and omits some of them. The table records over 150,000 clones, roughly four fifths of them present only once. As concerns this clone: The target antigen is unknown.

The specimen sequenced was PBMCs. This receptor was obtained from a woman in her 50s in good health and CMV-seronegative.

CDR3 amino acids: CASSSRLAGGYEQYF. The CDR3 DNA is TGTGCCAGTAGTTCCAGACTAGCGGGAGGTTACGAGCAGTACTTC. V gene TRBV19 combines with J gene TRBJ2-7; TRBD2 agrees at 13 bases. The germline CDR1 and CDR2 sequences are LNHDA and SQIVND (reference sequence). V was pared by 5 bases and J by 4 bases, with 5 bases of the junction left unmatched. This CDR3 is built from 15 residues. The full variable domain, completed using reference TRBV19 and TRBJ2-7, is DGGITQSPKYLFRKEGQNVTLSCEQNLNHDAMYWYRQDPGQGLRLIYYSQIVNDFQKGDIAEGYSVSREKKESFPLTVTSAQKNPTAFYLCASSSRLAGGYEQYFGPGTRLTVT.